A selection of T cell receptor beta chains follows, all from one sample in a study of blood T cell repertoires in COVID-19. The method was immunoSEQ multiplex PCR; TCRdb's version includes in-frame clones alone and lacks a portion of them. The table shows about 120,000 clones, with around 89% occurring only once. Input material: peripheral blood. These receptors all stem from an older woman with COVID-19, enrolled during active disease. Each CDR3 is given with its conserved first and last residue. Fields, in order: CDR3 DNA, CDR3 protein, V gene, CDR3 length, J gene, clone size, D gene. A D gene is named only where the DNA matches it firmly. Not every row has a clone size; where given, it reads once, few, many or a size class.

TGTGCCAGCAGCTTAGGCGGGGGGGCCCTGGAGACCCAGTACTTC | CASSLGGGALETQYF | TRBV13 | 15 | TRBJ2-5 | once | TRBD2
TGCAGCGTTGAGGCAGGGATGAACACTGAAGCTTTCTTT | CSVEAGMNTEAFF | TRBV29-1 | 13 | TRBJ1-1 | few | -
TGTGCCAGCAGCGTAGAGTGGCCCGCTAACTATGGCTACACCTTC | CASSVEWPANYGYTF | TRBV9 | 15 | TRBJ1-2 | - | -
TGTGCCAGCAGCTTGGGACAGGGAACGGATAATGAAAAACTGTTTTTT | CASSLGQGTDNEKLFF | TRBV7-8 | 16 | TRBJ1-4 | - | TRBD1
TGCGCCAGCAGCCAAGAAGGACTAGCGGGGGGGCCGAGCTCCTACAATGAGCAGTTCTTC | CASSQEGLAGGPSSYNEQFF | TRBV4-3 | 20 | TRBJ2-1 | - | TRBD2
TGTGCCAGCAGCTTAGCCCCCGGGGGGAACACTGAAGCTTTCTTT | CASSLAPGGNTEAFF | TRBV7-2 | 15 | TRBJ1-1 | - | -
TGCGCCAGCAGTCAATCGAGGCAGGGGAGAGGCTACACCTTC | CASSQSRQGRGYTF | TRBV23-1 | 14 | TRBJ1-2 | - | -
TGTGCCAGCAGCCAAGTTCGGGAGACCCAGTACTTC | CASSQVRETQYF | TRBV14 | 12 | TRBJ2-5 | - | -
TGTGCCAGCAGCTCCCGACTAGCGGGGGGGCCAACAGATACGCAGTATTTT | CASSSRLAGGPTDTQYF | TRBV5-4 | 17 | TRBJ2-3 | - | TRBD2
TGTGCCAGCAGCTTGGAGGGCAGGGGCTCAGGTACGCAGTATTTT | CASSLEGRGSGTQYF | TRBV5-6 | 15 | TRBJ2-3 | once | -
TGCGCCAGCAGCTTGGGACAGGGGAACGAGCAGTACTTC | CASSLGQGNEQYF | TRBV5-1 | 13 | TRBJ2-7 | - | TRBD1
TGTGCCAGCAGCCGCGGGGGTTTATCCTACAATGAGCAGTTCTTC | CASSRGGLSYNEQFF | TRBV11-3 | 15 | TRBJ2-1 | - | TRBD2
TGTGCCAGCAGCTACCCTCGAACGTCGGGGGGACGCACAGATACGCAGTATTTT | CASSYPRTSGGRTDTQYF | TRBV9 | 18 | TRBJ2-3 | - | TRBD2
TGTGCCAGCAGCTTGAGTGCAGGGGGCTTGAGGGGCTACAATGAGCAGTTCTTC | CASSLSAGGLRGYNEQFF | TRBV5-4 | 18 | TRBJ2-1 | - | TRBD1
TGTGCCAGCAGCCACGGGGTAAACTACGAGCAGTACTTC | CASSHGVNYEQYF | TRBV5-6 | 13 | TRBJ2-7 | - | -
TGTGCCATCAGGGGACAGGTTGACTATGGCTACACCTTC | CAIRGQVDYGYTF | TRBV10-3 | 13 | TRBJ1-2 | - | TRBD1
TGTGCCAGCACGGACAGGCCGGGGGGCTACACCTTC | CASTDRPGGYTF | TRBV28 | 12 | TRBJ1-2 | - | TRBD1
TGTGCCAGCAGGAGACAGACAGAAAATTCACCCCTCCACTTT | CASRRQTENSPLHF | TRBV6-5 | 14 | TRBJ1-6 | - | -
TGTGCCAGCAGCTTGGGTCGGGGTGGGAACACTGAAGCTTTCTTT | CASSLGRGGNTEAFF | TRBV5-4 | 15 | TRBJ1-1 | - | -
TGTGCCAGTAGTTCCCGGGACAGGGTGTACGAGCAGTACTTC | CASSSRDRVYEQYF | TRBV19 | 14 | TRBJ2-7 | once | TRBD1
TGTGCCAGCTCACCTCAGACAGCCCAGGGGAATTCACCCCTCCACTTT | CASSPQTAQGNSPLHF | TRBV18 | 16 | TRBJ1-6 | - | -
TGTGCCAGCAGTTACTGGGCAGGGGATGGCGAGCAGTACTTC | CASSYWAGDGEQYF | TRBV6-5 | 14 | TRBJ2-7 | - | -
TGTGCCATCAGTGAGTCTCGGGTCGAGCAGTACTTC | CAISESRVEQYF | TRBV10-3 | 12 | TRBJ2-7 | - | -
TGCAGCGTTGCACTGACAGGGGGAAGTACTGAAGCTTTCTTT | CSVALTGGSTEAFF | TRBV29-1 | 14 | TRBJ1-1 | - | TRBD1
TGTGCCAGCAGCCAAGGACTTGAAAACATTCAGTACTTC | CASSQGLENIQYF | TRBV3-1/TRBV3-2 | 13 | TRBJ2-4 | once | -